The 10 T cell receptor beta chains below all came from one sample that was sequenced in a study of T cell repertoires in ileal Crohn's disease. Assay used: immunoSEQ multiplex PCR; TCRdb lists only in-frame clones, some missing. Of about 3,000 clones listed, 86% are singletons. Time point meaning: neoterminal ileum biopsy at postoperative endoscopy, about 6 months after surgery. Material: ileal tissue. The origin of the receptors is an adult with Crohn's disease.

This chain joins TRBV6-5 and TRBJ2-7; 8 bases match TRBD2. After removal of 7 bases from V and 7 bases from J, the junction contained 12 bases not matched to a gene. Germline-derived CDR1 and CDR2 are MNHEY and SVGAGI. The CDR3 loop spans 14 amino acids. CDR3 coding DNA: TGTGCCAGCATCTCCGGGCTAGCGGGCGGTGAGCAGTACTTC. As protein: CASISGLAGGEQYF.

The rearrangement links TRBV15 to TRBJ2-5, with D perhaps TRBD1 (5 bases). Looked up from germline, CDR1 is LNHNV and CDR2 is YYDKDF (reference sequence). Trimming stripped 8 bases from V and 4 bases from J, with 11 bases between. The CDR3 has 12 amino acids. CDR3 residues: CATSQQAETQYF. CDR3 in DNA: TGTGCCACCTCACAACAGGCAGAGACCCAGTACTTC. The full variable domain, with the rest looked up from reference TRBV15 and TRBJ2-5, is DAMVIQNPRYQVTQFGKPVTLSCSQTLNHNVMYWYQQKSSQAPKLLFHYYDKDFNNEADTPDNFQSRRPNTSFCFLDIRSPGLGDTAMYLCATSQQAETQYFGPGTRLLVL.

A single count supports this clone. This chain connects TRBV19 to TRBJ1-1; TRBD1 aligns across 9 bases. Germline trimming cut 3 bases from V and 1 base from J; bases unmatched to any gene: 3. Germline V gene lookup returns CDR1 LNHDA and CDR2 SQIVND (reference sequence). This CDR3 has 15 residues. The CDR3 protein is CASSMGGQGNTEAFF. The DNA for the CDR3 is TGTGCCAGTAGTATGGGGGGACAGGGGAACACTGAAGCTTTCTTT.

This clone was found once. The chain has TRBV7-2 and TRBJ2-7; D perhaps matches TRBD1 (6 bases). This CDR3 comprises 14 residues. Germline CDR1 is SGHTA and CDR2 is FQGNSA. V gave up 2 bases and J gave up 2 bases, with 10 bases separating them. The CDR3 DNA sequence: TGTGCCAGCAGCTTAAATGGGGGCACCTACGAGCAGTACTTC. Protein product: CASSLNGGTYEQYF.

J is TRBJ1-2 and V is TRBV13; D possibly corresponds to TRBD1 (6 bases). V lost 6 bases and J 3 bases, leaving 14 bases between the germline ends. The CDR3 consists of 14 residues. Germline V gene sequence: CDR1 PRHDT, CDR2 FYEKMQ (reference sequence). The chain's CDR3 is CASRDSQQYYGYTF. The DNA for the CDR3 is TGTGCCAGCAGGGACAGCCAACAATACTATGGCTACACCTTC. Together with reference TRBV13 and TRBJ1-2, the CDR3 gives the full variable domain: AAGVIQSPRHLIKEKRETATLKCYPIPRHDTVYWYQQGPGQDPQFLISFYEKMQSDKGSIPDRFSAQQFSDYHSELNMSSLELGDSALYFCASRDSQQYYGYTFGSGTRLTVV.

The J gene is TRBJ2-2, the V gene TRBV7-3; 7 nucleotides line up with TRBD1. Germline V lookup: CDR1 SGHTA, CDR2 FQGTGA. J gave up 6 bases and V 2 bases, and 6 bases lay outside the gene matches. The CDR3 loop spans 15 amino acids. The CDR3 reads CASSLQGVESGELFF. CDR3 in DNA: TGTGCCAGCAGCTTACAGGGGGTCGAGTCCGGGGAGCTGTTTTTT.

The chain couples TRBV29-1 to TRBJ1-4; TRBD1 matches at 8 bases. V gave up 6 bases and J gave up 7 bases; unmatched junction bases: 4. This CDR3 is 12 amino acids long. The V gene's germline CDR1 is SQVTM and CDR2 ANQGSEA. CDR3 DNA: TGCAGCGTAGCAGGGGGCGGTGAAAAACTGTTTTTT. Protein: CSVAGGGEKLFF.

The chain recombines TRBV5-1 with TRBJ1-2, with a possible D match to TRBD1 (6 bases). CDR3 length: 15 residues. Per the germline V gene, CDR1 is SGHRS and CDR2 is YFSETQ. Deletions cut 3 bases from V and 6 bases from J, with 18 bases between. CDR3 nucleotides: TGCGCCAGCAGCTCCGGGACATTAGGGGCGGATGGCTACACCTTC. This gives the protein CASSSGTLGADGYTF.

This clone occurred once. The chain links TRBV18 to TRBJ2-7; 8 nucleotides match TRBD2. CDR3 length: 15 residues. Germline loops: CDR1 KGHSH, CDR2 LQKENI. V trimming: 6 bases; J trimming: 4 bases; junction bases outside the gene matches: 11. The CDR3 region has the DNA TGTGCCAGCTCCTCTCGCGGGAGGTTAGAATACGAGCAGTACTTC. This codes for CASSSRGRLEYEQYF.

This chain joins TRBV2 and TRBJ2-5, with D possibly TRBD2 on 6 matching bases. Per germline, CDR1 SNHLY and CDR2 FYNNEI. V was cut by 3 bases and J by 1 base, with 12 bases left in between. This CDR3 comprises 15 residues. CDR3 sequence: CASSEFIGGQETQYF. The CDR3 coding sequence is TGTGCCAGCAGTGAGTTTATCGGGGGCCAAGAGACCCAGTACTTC.